This passage covers 32 T cell receptor beta chains from one sample sequenced in a study of blood T cell repertoires in COVID-19. Method: immunoSEQ multiplex PCR; TCRdb's copy keeps in-frame clones and lacks some. Among 300,000 to 400,000 clones listed, 80% to 90% were seen once. Specimen: PBMCs or T cells enriched from blood (not recorded which). These receptors all stem from a man aged 18-30 years who had recovered from COVID-19.

The DNA for the CDR3 is TGTGCCAGCAGTTACAGGACGGGACAGGGGCAGCAGTTCTTC. This encodes CASSYRTGQGQQFF. The chain carries TRBV6-5 and TRBJ2-1; TRBD1 matches 10 bases. Trimming took 2 bases from V and 11 from J; bases not matched to a gene: 6. Looked up from germline, CDR1 is MNHEY and CDR2 is SVGAGI. The CDR3 length is 14 residues.

The chain recombines TRBV19 with TRBJ2-1; 7 bases align to TRBD2. Germline V lookup: CDR1 LNHDA, CDR2 SQIVND (reference sequence). The junction had 10 bases not matched to a gene; V was cut back by 7 bases and J by 4 bases. The CDR3 contains 15 residues. Written as DNA, the CDR3 is TGTGCCAGTACCAGCGAGATGGGGGGGTACAATGAGCAGTTCTTC. Its protein is CASTSEMGGYNEQFF.

The chain couples TRBV6-2 or TRBV6-3 to TRBJ2-3, with TRBD2 matching over 11 bases. V gave up 0 bases and J gave up 5 bases; unmatched junction bases: 4. This CDR3 has 16 amino acids. The V gene's germline CDR1 is MNHEY and CDR2 SVGEGT. The CDR3 DNA sequence: TGTGCCAGCAGTTACTCTCTAGCGGGAGGTAAAGATACGCAGTATTTT. Its translation is CASSYSLAGGKDTQYF.

The V gene is TRBV6-5, the J gene TRBJ1-2; D unclear. The germline CDR1 and CDR2 sequences are MNHEY and SVGAGI. This CDR3 has 13 residues. Deletions cut 2 bases from V and 3 bases from J, with 7 bases between. CDR3 sequence reads: CASSYGTYYGYTF. In nucleotides, the CDR3 is TGTGCCAGCAGTTACGGCACCTACTATGGCTACACCTTC.

The chain employs TRBV19 and TRBJ2-7; D possibly corresponds to TRBD1 (6 bases). Germline V gene lookup returns CDR1 LNHDA and CDR2 SQIVND (reference sequence). The CDR3 runs to 15 residues. The V end lost 3 bases, the J end lost 7 bases, and 19 bases lay between the germline ends. This CDR3 reads CASSIGQLGGWEQYF. DNA of the CDR3: TGTGCCAGTAGTATTGGACAGCTTGGGGGATGGGAGCAGTACTTC.

The chain is built from TRBV28 and TRBJ1-3; 9 bases agree with TRBD1. CDR1 is MDHEN and CDR2 is SYDVKM in the germline V gene. The ends lost 4 bases at V and 16 bases at J; junction bases unmatched: 8. The CDR3 covers 12 residues. CDR3: CASSYNRDRAYF. The CDR3 nucleotides read TGTGCCAGCAGTTACAACCGGGACAGGGCGTATTTT.

V and J are TRBV9 and TRBJ1-5; D is unclear. CDR3 length equals 13 residues. Germline assignment: CDR1 SGDLS and CDR2 YYNGEE. V lost 3 bases and J 3 bases, leaving 7 bases between the germline ends. The CDR3 sequence is CASSGGVNQPQHF. The CDR3 DNA follows: TGTGCCAGCAGCGGGGGAGTCAATCAGCCCCAGCATTTT.

CDR3 coding DNA: TGTGCCAGCAGTTACTCAAAGTCGGGCTATGGCTACACCTTC. Its translation is CASSYSKSGYGYTF. The gene calls are TRBV6-5 and TRBJ1-2; unclear D gene. The CDR3 spans 14 residues. CDR1 is MNHEY, CDR2 SVGAGI, per germline. Trimming left V 0 bases short and J 4 bases short, with 9 bases between.

The chain is built from TRBV10-3 and TRBJ1-1; no firm D call. The CDR3 covers 13 residues. Germline V gene lookup returns CDR1 ENHRY and CDR2 SYGVKD. V was pared by 0 bases and J by 8 bases, with 10 bases between. The CDR3 nucleotides are TGTGCCATCAGTGAGTCACCGGGGATGGAAGCTTTCTTT. This codes for CAISESPGMEAFF.

This chain joins TRBV27 and TRBJ2-1; 8 bases map to TRBD2. Trimming removed 6 bases from V and 7 bases from J; junction bases left unmatched: 8. The CDR3 spans 14 residues. Germline V gives CDR1 MNHEY, CDR2 SMNVEV (reference sequence). DNA of the CDR3: TGTGCCAGCAGCACGGGGGGGCCTTTTAATGAGCAGTTCTTC. It is translated as CASSTGGPFNEQFF.

The chain recombines TRBV4-2 with TRBJ1-2; TRBD1 is a possible D gene (6 bases). V was trimmed by 0 bases and J by 4 bases, leaving 15 bases between them. In germline, CDR1 is LGHNA, CDR2 YNFKEQ. The CDR3 loop spans 16 amino acids. CDR3 in amino acids: CASSQEYLDSIYGYTF. The CDR3 region has the DNA TGTGCCAGCAGCCAAGAATACTTGGACAGCATCTATGGCTACACCTTC.

This rearrangement joins TRBV28 to TRBJ2-7; TRBD1 is a possible D gene (6 bases). The CDR3 is 13 residues long. V shed 10 bases and J shed 0 bases, with 13 bases lying between them. Germline CDR1 is MDHEN and CDR2 is SYDVKM. The CDR3 region is CATGTFSSYEQYF. In DNA form, the CDR3 reads TGTGCCACTGGGACATTTAGCTCCTACGAGCAGTACTTC.

The chain is built from TRBV29-1 and TRBJ1-2; 7 nucleotides agree with TRBD1. The V segment lost 7 bases and the J segment 4 bases; nucleotides outside the gene matches: 12. This CDR3 has 14 amino acids. The germline CDR1 and CDR2 sequences are SQVTM and ANQGSEA. The CDR3 region has the DNA TGCAGCGCCCTACAGGGGCAGGGTATCTATGGCTACACCTTC. This sequence encodes CSALQGQGIYGYTF.

The V and J genes are TRBV5-1 and TRBJ2-1, with D tentatively TRBD2 (7 bases). V lost 0 bases, J lost 7 bases, and 14 bases lay in between. Germline CDR1 is SGHRS and CDR2 is YFSETQ. CDR3 length equals 15 residues. The CDR3 loop reads CASSLAIEGGNEQFF. In DNA form, the CDR3 reads TGCGCCAGCAGCTTGGCGATCGAGGGGGGGAATGAGCAGTTCTTC.

The chain has TRBV9 and TRBJ1-1; D unclear. Looked up from germline, CDR1 is SGDLS and CDR2 is YYNGEE. The CDR3 covers 15 residues. V dropped 0 bases and J dropped 3 bases, with 12 bases sitting between them. The CDR3 coding sequence is TGTGCCAGCAGCGTAGCCGTGGAGGGTTACACTGAAGCTTTCTTT. Encoded protein: CASSVAVEGYTEAFF.

CDR3 region: CASSLQDRGPSTEAFF. CDR3 DNA: TGTGCCAGCAGTTTACAAGACAGGGGGCCCAGCACTGAAGCTTTCTTT. The rearrangement links TRBV28 to TRBJ1-1; 10 positions match TRBD1. J lost 4 bases, V lost 2 bases, and 7 bases had no gene match. Germline CDR1 is MDHEN and CDR2 is SYDVKM. CDR3 length equals 16 residues.

This clone has a handful of counts. The CDR3 nucleotides are TGCGCCAGCAGCCAAGAGCCTGCGGGGGGAAGCAATCAGCCCCAGCATTTT. Translation: CASSQEPAGGSNQPQHF. This chain connects TRBV4-1 to TRBJ1-5; D is possibly TRBD1 (5 bases). The CDR3 is 17 residues long. Germline V gene lookup returns CDR1 MGHRA and CDR2 YSYEKL. Trimming removed 0 bases from V and 1 base from J, with 13 bases in between.

The DNA for the CDR3 is TGTGCCAGCAGTGTTTTGGACGGGGACAATGAGCAGTTCTTC. As protein: CASSVLDGDNEQFF. This chain uses TRBV2 with TRBJ2-1; possibly TRBD2 for D (5 bases). Trimming left V 4 bases short and J 5 bases short, with 12 bases between. The CDR3 contains 14 residues. Germline assignment: CDR1 SNHLY and CDR2 FYNNEI. Together with reference TRBV2 and TRBJ2-1, the CDR3 gives the full variable domain: EPEVTQTPSHQVTQMGQEVILRCVPISNHLYFYWYRQILGQKVEFLVSFYNNEISEKSEIFDDQFSVERPDGSNFTLKIRSTKLEDSAMYFCASSVLDGDNEQFFGPGTRLTVL.

The chain uses TRBV19 and TRBJ1-6; TRBD1 matches 10 bases. This CDR3 region has 13 residues. In germline, CDR1 is LNHDA, CDR2 SQIVND (reference sequence). The V segment lost 8 bases and the J segment 6 bases; nucleotides outside the gene matches: 1. CDR3 bases: TGTGCCAGTCGGGACAGGGGTAATTCACCCCTCCACTTT. Amino acid sequence: CASRDRGNSPLHF.

The chain joins TRBV5-6 to TRBJ2-7; D perhaps matches TRBD1 (6 bases). The CDR3 totals 15 residues. Germline CDR1 is SGHDT and CDR2 is YYEEEE. The V and J ends lost 8 bases and 4 bases respectively, with 22 bases between them. The CDR3 coding sequence is TGTGCCAGGAATACAGGGCTTGAGAGGGGGTACGAGCAGTACTTC. This translates into CARNTGLERGYEQYF.

The J gene is TRBJ2-1, the V gene TRBV29-1, with 14 nucleotides matching TRBD2. The V gene end was trimmed by 3 bases and the J gene end by 9 bases; junction bases not matched to a gene: 4. CDR3 length equals 14 residues. The V gene's germline CDR1 is SQVTM and CDR2 ANQGSEA. The CDR3 here is CSVDRLAGGPEQFF. The CDR3 coding sequence is TGCAGCGTTGACCGACTAGCGGGAGGGCCTGAGCAGTTCTTC.

This clone was recorded once. V and J are TRBV30 and TRBJ1-3, with TRBD1 matching over 8 bases. Germline-derived CDR1 and CDR2 are GTSNPN and SVGIG (reference sequence). The CDR3 spans 14 residues. V lost 4 bases to trimming and J lost 3 bases; unmatched junction nucleotides: 5. Here the CDR3 reads CAWTGGLFGNTIYF. For the CDR3, the DNA is TGTGCCTGGACAGGGGGCTTATTTGGAAACACCATATATTTT.

This chain links TRBV19 with TRBJ2-3; 8 positions match TRBD2. Germline V gene lookup returns CDR1 LNHDA and CDR2 SQIVND (reference sequence). The CDR3 sequence is 13 residues long. V was clipped by 8 bases and J by 2 bases; unmatched bases: 3. The CDR3 DNA follows: TGTGCCAGTGCTAGCGGGTTCACAGATACGCAGTATTTT. Its translation is CASASGFTDTQYF.

On this clone itself: Other nucleotide sequences from this sample produce the same CDR3. V is TRBV5-4 and J is TRBJ1-4, with D possibly matching TRBD1 (6 bases). V gave up 10 bases and J gave up 6 bases, with 19 bases separating them. The CDR3 runs to 14 residues. CDR1 and CDR2 from the germline V gene are SGHNT and YYREEE (reference sequence). CDR3 DNA: TGTGCCCGCGGGGCCGGGGGGCGGGATGAAAAACTGTTTTTT. Translated: CARGAGGRDEKLFF.

The genes are TRBV5-1 and TRBJ1-4; 11 nucleotides align to TRBD1. CDR3 length: 15 amino acids. From germline, CDR1 is SGHRS and CDR2 YFSETQ. Trimming removed 3 bases from V and 7 bases from J; junction bases left unmatched: 5. The CDR3 region is CASSSGTGGSEKLFF. CDR3 nucleotides: TGCGCCAGCAGCTCCGGGACAGGGGGTAGTGAAAAACTGTTTTTT.

The chain employs TRBV9 and TRBJ1-6; D is undetermined. CDR1 is SGDLS, CDR2 YYNGEE, per germline. CDR3 length: 14 residues. Trimming took 3 bases from V and 7 from J, leaving 11 bases between them. The CDR3 spells CASSGKDLNSPLHF. In nucleotides, the CDR3 is TGTGCCAGCAGCGGAAAGGACTTAAATTCACCCCTCCACTTT.

This chain joins TRBV3-1 (or the pseudogene TRBV3-2) and TRBJ1-2; no reliable D call. CDR3 length: 14 amino acids. Trimming pared 0 bases from V and 4 bases from J, leaving 9 bases between. The V gene's germline CDR1 is LGHDT and CDR2 YNNKEL (reference sequence). CDR3 in DNA: TGTGCCAGCAGCCAAGATGGTAGAATCTATGGCTACACCTTC. This translates into CASSQDGRIYGYTF.

The chain joins TRBV7-6 to TRBJ1-3, with 7 bases fitting TRBD1. The CDR3 runs 18 residues. The junction had 17 bases not matched to a gene; V was cut back by 3 bases and J by 6 bases. CDR1 is SGHVS, CDR2 FNYEAQ, per germline. CDR3 loop: CASSLGSSGGGYANTIYF. For the CDR3, the DNA is TGTGCCAGCAGCTTGGGGTCCTCTGGAGGGGGCTATGCAAACACCATATATTTT.

This clone was recorded only once. The chain carries TRBV19 and TRBJ2-5; 8 nucleotides agree with TRBD1. The V and J ends lost 4 bases and 4 bases, in that order; junction bases with no gene match: 5. The CDR3 runs to 14 residues. The germline gives CDR1 LNHDA, CDR2 SQIVND (reference sequence). The CDR3 nucleotides are TGTGCCAGTAGTACCCAGGGGGCGGGAGAGACCCAGTACTTC. Its protein is CASSTQGAGETQYF.

This clone was picked up a small number of times. The chain carries TRBV9 and TRBJ1-5; D is possibly TRBD1 (5 bases). V dropped 4 bases and J dropped 2 bases, with 16 bases sitting between them. Germline CDR1 and CDR2: SGDLS and YYNGEE. This CDR3 spans 16 amino acids. The CDR3 nucleotides read TGTGCCAGCAGCCCCGGGGGGGTAAGTGGCAATCAGCCCCAGCATTTT. Translating gives CASSPGGVSGNQPQHF.

The J gene is TRBJ1-2, the V gene TRBV19; D may be TRBD1 (6 bases). The germline gives CDR1 LNHDA, CDR2 SQIVND (reference sequence). The CDR3 runs to 19 residues. V was pared by 3 bases and J by 0 bases, with 23 bases between. CDR3 amino acids: CASSIWLVTAKGANYGYTF. The CDR3 coding sequence is TGTGCCAGTAGTATCTGGCTTGTAACAGCCAAGGGGGCTAACTATGGCTACACCTTC.

In this sample, this clone turned up a few times. This chain joins TRBV5-4 and TRBJ1-1; no clear D. The CDR3 spans 14 residues. V was trimmed by 0 bases and J by 1 base, leaving 7 bases between them. In germline, CDR1 is SGHNT, CDR2 YYREEE (reference sequence). The CDR3, as DNA: TGTGCCAGCAGCTTGGCCCGAGAGAACACTGAAGCTTTCTTT. Translated, it gives CASSLARENTEAFF.